Listed below are T cell receptor beta chains from one sample, sequenced in a study of T cell responses to AZD1222 COVID-19 vaccine. Measured with immunoSEQ multiplex PCR; TCRdb has only the in-frame clones, and not every one. The data contain roughly 96,000 clones, roughly 90% of them singletons. This sample comprised peripheral blood, obtained 28 days after the second AZD1222 dose. Every receptor here comes from an adult who received the AZD1222 COVID-19 vaccine. The CDR3 runs from the conserved cysteine through the conserved F or W. D genes are given only for firm matches. Only part of the rows carry a size: once, few, many, or a class if the clone is expanded.

cdr3_aa,cdr3_nt,d_call,j_call,clone_size,v_call
CATTGFMNTEAFF,TGTGCCACCACGGGTTTCATGAACACTGAAGCTTTCTTT,.,TRBJ1-1,.,TRBV28
CASSPRWENTEAFF,TGTGCCAGCAGTCCTCGGTGGGAGAACACTGAAGCTTTCTTT,.,TRBJ1-1,.,TRBV6-5
CASSLEGGATEAFF,TGTGCCAGCAGCTTAGAGGGGGGGGCGACTGAAGCTTTCTTT,.,TRBJ1-1,.,TRBV11-3
CASSLARDTGELFF,TGCGCCAGCAGCTTGGCCAGGGACACCGGGGAGCTGTTTTTT,.,TRBJ2-2,.,TRBV5-1
CSASQGTGYEQYF,TGCAGTGCTAGTCAGGGGACAGGCTACGAGCAGTACTTC,TRBD1,TRBJ2-7,once,TRBV20-1
CASRRGSSGANVLTF,TGTGCCAGTAGGCGTGGGTCATCTGGGGCCAACGTCCTGACTTTC,.,TRBJ2-6,.,TRBV19
CATSYDRHNSGNTIYF,TGTGCCACCAGTTATGACAGGCACAACTCTGGAAACACCATATATTTT,.,TRBJ1-3,.,TRBV24-1
CASSHRTVLYQETQYF,TGCGCCAGCAGCCATCGGACAGTCCTGTACCAAGAGACCCAGTACTTC,.,TRBJ2-5,.,TRBV5-1
CASSPLTATDTQYF,TGTGCCAGCAGCCCGTTGACTGCCACAGATACGCAGTATTTT,.,TRBJ2-3,.,TRBV5-5
CAWSVLGQGNQPQHF,TGTGCCTGGAGTGTACTTGGACAGGGCAATCAGCCCCAGCATTTT,TRBD1,TRBJ1-5,.,TRBV30
CATSHRTGPRATQYF,TGTGCCACCAGCCACCGGACAGGCCCAAGAGCAACGCAGTATTTT,TRBD1,TRBJ2-3,.,TRBV15
CASSLGQPYEQYF,TGTGCCAGCAGCTTGGGACAGCCCTACGAGCAGTACTTC,TRBD1,TRBJ2-7,.,TRBV11-2
CASSDYEQYF,TGTGCCAGCAGTGATTACGAGCAGTACTTC,.,TRBJ2-7,.,TRBV6-1
CASNGGSNYGYTF,TGTGCCAGCAACGGGGGTTCTAACTATGGCTACACCTTC,.,TRBJ1-2,.,TRBV6-5
CASSLGTSGTADTQYF,TGTGCCAGCAGCCTGGGGACTAGCGGGACAGCAGATACGCAGTATTTT,TRBD2,TRBJ2-3,.,TRBV3-1/TRBV3-2
CASSQDRHLTYEQYF,TGCGCCAGCAGCCAAGATAGACATCTGACCTACGAGCAGTACTTC,.,TRBJ2-7,.,TRBV4-3
CASSYSTYEQYF,TGTGCCAGCAGTTACTCCACCTACGAGCAGTACTTC,.,TRBJ2-7,few,TRBV6-5
CASSEIQGSGTNTEAFF,TGTGCCAGCAGTGAAATCCAGGGATCGGGGACGAACACTGAAGCTTTCTTT,.,TRBJ1-1,.,TRBV25-1
CASSRLGATGELFF,TGTGCCAGCAGTCGACTAGGGGCAACCGGGGAGCTGTTTTTT,.,TRBJ2-2,few,TRBV28
CASSFDKGARGNTIYF,TGTGCCAGCAGCTTCGATAAGGGGGCGCGAGGAAACACCATATATTTT,TRBD1,TRBJ1-3,.,TRBV11-3
CASSNTGSGEQFF,TGTGCCAGTAGTAATACAGGGAGCGGTGAGCAGTTCTTC,.,TRBJ2-1,.,TRBV19